This entry features one T cell receptor (beta chain) sequence. Its antigen is unidentified. This sample is drawn from a study of PD-1 blockade in classical Hodgkin lymphoma. Sample time point: newly diagnosed, previously untreated cHL patient sample. Produced via immunoSEQ multiplex PCR; TCRdb's table is partial and in-frame only. This table holds 17,000 or so clones, 70% to 90% found once. Findings and limits, study-wide: Reported findings placed baseline TCR diversity lower in newly diagnosed patients (compared with healthy donors).

The sequencing sample was made of peripheral blood mononuclear cells (PBMCs). The sequence derives from a human donor with classical Hodgkin lymphoma.

The CDR3 reads CASSEASGSTDTQYF. Written as DNA, the CDR3 is TGTGCCAGCAGTGAAGCTAGCGGTTCCACAGATACGCAGTATTTT. The V call is TRBV6-4, the J call TRBJ2-3; 7 bases line up with TRBD2. The V and J ends lost 3 bases and 2 bases, in that order; junction bases with no gene match: 5. Looked up from germline, CDR1 is MRHNA and CDR2 is SNTAGT. This CDR3 region has 15 residues.